This T cell receptor beta chain comes out of a study of beta chain features in type 1 diabetes (dated by TCRdb to 2016 to 2019). Concerning the study at large: Mean age, gender distribution, total cell number and subset yield did not differ between patients and healthy donors. A total of roughly 100,000,000 sorted cells were examined across all samples, and the number of cells per subset was strongly correlated with RNA yield. Regulatory and stem cell-like memory subsets were isolated from only 8 patients and roughly eight healthy donors, whereas naive and central memory subsets came from all 30 or so donors. The study compared the TCRB repertoires of sorted circulating CD4+ T cell subsets in recently diagnosed type 1 diabetes patients with those in matched healthy donors.

This clone appeared a few times. Its antigen specificity is not known. Base quality data are lacking; no much larger clone is found one base away. The CDR3, from cysteine to phenylalanine, totals 13 residues. Only the CDR3 part of the read is kept: 39 bases, read in frame from the first base. According to the germline V gene (reference sequence), CDR1 reads GTSNPN and CDR2 reads SVGIG. Between the V and J ends, shortened by 3 bases and 4 bases respectively, the junction contains 12 bases. Each donor gave one peripheral blood draw, averaging around 0.11 L, which was collected into heparinised tubes. Using a panel that included CD45RO, CCR7, CD25, CD127, CD95 and CD27, naive, central memory, regulatory and stem cell-like memory CD4+ T cells were sorted on a BD FACSAria II. Every sorted population had a purity above 95%. PBMCs were isolated immediately by Lymphoprep density gradient centrifugation and stained directly without culture. To minimize batch effects, samples were stained and sorted in pairs, one healthy donor with one patient per experiment.

Broad study findings and their caveats: HLA sub-analyses involved small numbers of individuals, so any influence of HLA type on TCRB rearrangement remained unresolved. Shorter templates might be favored by PCR, yet because patient and control samples were amplified and corrected together, any such skew would affect both groups equally. Because cDNA was sequenced instead of genomic DNA, highly expressing activated cells could be over-represented, though the groups showed no difference in activation or CD3 levels. Naive, central memory and regulatory TCRB repertoires appeared to be more similar among patients than among healthy donors. Patients with type 1 diabetes made fewer insertions and deleted more nucleotides at VDJ recombination sites, implying thymic rearrangement abnormalities. In all four CD4+ subsets, TCRB CDR3 length was moderately but significantly shorter in type 1 diabetes patients.

The High Capacity cDNA Reverse Transcription Kit was used to reverse transcribe all of the isolated RNA, meaning that expressed TCRB transcripts were what got sequenced. Naive, central memory and regulatory T cell samples underwent deep immunoSEQ sequencing, averaging around 3.9 million total reads per sample. After sorted cells were lysed in RLT buffer, RNA was extracted with DNase-treated RNeasy Micro or Mini kits, with the choice depending on cell number. Each cell subset was processed separately to prevent cross-contamination, with patient and healthy donor samples processed together. Using the immunoSEQ multiplex PCR, TCRB sequences were amplified from cDNA into 87-bp fragments spanning the CDR3 region. Amplicons were sequenced on the Illumina HiSeq platform. The authors' pipeline ran thus. PCR bias was computationally corrected using synthetic template baselines, reads within Hamming distance 2 were collapsed, and singletons that could not be merged were discarded. Reads were aligned to IMGT to assign V, D and J genes, CDR3 length, and insertions or deletions at six rearrangement sites. Clonotype counts were normalized to sorted cell number within each subset before computing true diversity and Gini coefficients with the tcR R package. Repertoire sharing was quantified using the overlap coefficient calculated on TCRB nucleotide sequences. TCRdb retrieved this table from immuneACCESS and kept in-frame rearrangements only. Not all clones are present; in checked studies, unresolved V genes account for under half, and no reason is known for the remainder. The V and J calls and clone size come from that table; D and trimming were worked out from the DNA. Counted in this sample were around 70,000 clones; approximately 47% of them appeared once. Of the sample, 0.7% is held by the ten largest clones.

Recombination linked TRBV30 to TRBJ1-2; a weak D assignment points to TRBD1 (6 bases agree). The clonotype originates from a man aged 25-45 years with type 1 diabetes. The sample comprised central memory CD4+ T cells from blood. In nucleotide form, the sequence is TGTGCCTGGAGCACAGGGACGGGCTATGGCTACACCTTC. Translated, it gives CAWSTGTGYGYTF.